The 28 T cell receptor beta chains below were found in one sample sequenced in a study of cytomegalovirus exposure and HLA in healthy donors. The PCR used 60 Vbeta and 13 Jbeta primers. Repertoires were generated with immunoSEQ multiplex PCR, while TCRdb's copy carries only in-frame clones and drops some. Among tens of thousands of clones listed, around 84% were seen once. Sequencing was done on a sample of PBMCs. The source of these receptors is a man aged 65 to 79 in good health and CMV-seropositive.

This clone was counted a single time. The chain recombines TRBV7-8 with TRBJ2-5; D uncertain. V lost 2 bases, J lost 4 bases, and 14 bases lay in between. Germline-derived CDR1 and CDR2 are SGHVS and FQNEAQ. The CDR3 consists of 15 residues. The CDR3 DNA follows: TGTGCCAGCAGCTTAATGACAACCTACGGAGAGACCCAGTACTTC. Translated, it gives CASSLMTTYGETQYF.

V and J are TRBV9 and TRBJ1-2; D may be TRBD1 (5 bases). V dropped 3 bases and J dropped 7 bases, with 7 bases sitting between them. This CDR3 has 11 amino acids. From germline, CDR1 is SGDLS and CDR2 YYNGEE. The CDR3 is CASSAGFGYTF. The CDR3 DNA follows: TGTGCCAGCAGCGCAGGGTTTGGCTACACCTTC.

The chain carries TRBV7-3 and TRBJ2-1; 9 bases are a match to TRBD2. Per the germline V gene, CDR1 is SGHTA and CDR2 is FQGTGA. The CDR3 is 15 residues long. Trimming at V came to 1 base and at J to 7 bases, leaving 5 bases not matched to a gene. CDR3 nucleotide sequence: TGTGCCAGCAGCTTAAGGGGACTAGCTGGAAATGAGCAGTTCTTC. This codes for CASSLRGLAGNEQFF.

This sequence joins TRBV5-4 and TRBJ2-5, with 8 bases identical to TRBD2. The J call may be wrong; the DNA end is better matched by TRBJ2-7. Germline lookup yields CDR1 SGHNT and CDR2 YYREEE (reference sequence). The CDR3 extends over 15 amino acids. CDR3 sequence (DNA): TGTGCCAGCAGCCGTGGGAGCGGGAGCGGGTACGAGCAGTACTTC. This encodes CASSRGSGSGYEQYF.

The V gene is TRBV5-1, the J gene TRBJ2-3; 8 bases are shared with TRBD1. This CDR3 has 14 amino acids. The germline V gene encodes CDR1 SGHRS and CDR2 YFSETQ. The junction had 7 bases not matched to a gene; V was cut back by 4 bases and J by 6 bases. This CDR3 is CASSIGQGTDTQYF. CDR3 nucleotides: TGCGCCAGCAGCATCGGACAGGGAACCGATACGCAGTATTTT. Drawing the rest from reference TRBV5-1 and TRBJ2-3, the complete variable domain is KAGVTQTPRYLIKTRGQQVTLSCSPISGHRSVSWYQQTPGQGLQFLFEYFSETQRNKGNFPGRFSGRQFSNSRSEMNVSTLELGDSALYLCASSIGQGTDTQYFGPGTRLTVL.

The genes are TRBV30 and TRBJ2-3, with D possibly TRBD1 on 5 matching bases. Trimming cost V 8 bases and J 1 base, with 7 bases left between them. CDR1 GTSNPN and CDR2 SVGIG come from the germline V gene (reference sequence). The CDR3 covers 11 residues. In DNA form, the CDR3 reads TGTGCCGGGGCTCGCACAGATACGCAGTATTTT. This encodes CAGARTDTQYF.

This chain connects TRBV5-1 to TRBJ2-3, with 13 bases that match TRBD2. The CDR3 consists of 17 residues. Germline trimming cut 3 bases from V and 0 bases from J; bases unmatched to any gene: 4. The germline V gene encodes CDR1 SGHRS and CDR2 YFSETQ. This chain's CDR3 is CASSSGLAGPSTDTQYF. The CDR3 DNA follows: TGCGCCAGCAGCTCGGGACTAGCGGGACCTAGCACAGATACGCAGTATTTT.

This clone has more than one count but fewer than ten. This chain links TRBV4-1 with TRBJ1-6, with 10 bases lining up with TRBD1. V gave up 4 bases and J gave up 9 bases; unmatched junction bases: 3. CDR1 MGHRA and CDR2 YSYEKL come from the germline V gene. The CDR3 extends over 14 amino acids. The CDR3 reads CASSRGTGVSPLHF. CDR3 DNA sequence: TGCGCCAGCAGCCGCGGGACAGGGGTTTCACCCCTCCACTTT.

The sample holds one count of this clone. This sequence joins TRBV11-2 and TRBJ1-1, with a tentative D call TRBD1 (5 bases). The CDR3 totals 14 residues. Germline CDR1 reads SGHAT; CDR2 reads FQNNGV. Trimming shortened V by 0 bases and J by 1 base, and 6 bases separated the two germline ends. CDR3 in amino acids: CASSLDQGNTEAFF. The CDR3 DNA reads TGTGCCAGCAGCTTAGATCAGGGGAACACTGAAGCTTTCTTT.

The CDR3 spells CASSVASSTDTQYF. For the CDR3, the DNA is TGTGCCAGCAGCGTAGCTAGCAGCACAGATACGCAGTATTTT. The chain combines TRBV9 with TRBJ2-3, with D possibly TRBD2 on 5 matching bases. Germline V gene data show CDR1 as SGDLS and CDR2 as YYNGEE. Deletions cut 0 bases from V and 0 bases from J, with 5 bases between. The CDR3 extends over 14 amino acids.

The CDR3 reads CASSSPLTSGGHYEQYF. For the CDR3, the DNA is TGTGCCAGCAGCTCCCCTCTGACTAGCGGGGGGCACTACGAGCAGTACTTC. The rearrangement links TRBV11-2 to TRBJ2-7, with 13 bases that match TRBD2. The CDR3 loop spans 17 amino acids. The trim removed 4 bases at V and 3 bases at J, leaving 9 bases unmatched. Germline CDR1 SGHAT, CDR2 FQNNGV. Drawing the rest from reference TRBV11-2 and TRBJ2-7, the complete variable domain is EAGVAQSPRYKIIEKRQSVAFWCNPISGHATLYWYQQILGQGPKLLIQFQNNGVVDDSQLPKDRFSAERLKGVDSTLKIQPAKLEDSAVYLCASSSPLTSGGHYEQYFGPGTRLTVT.

This clone was seen a single time. An end of the junction differs from the germline gene, which may be a read error. The rearrangement uses TRBV7-9 and TRBJ1-5; 9 bases fit TRBD1. Germline CDR1 reads SEHNR; CDR2 reads FQNEAQ (reference sequence). The CDR3 is 14 amino acids. For the CDR3, the DNA is TGTGCCAGCAGCCCTACAGGGGGCAACCAGCCCCAGCATTTT. Encoded protein: CASSPTGGNQPQHF.

The chain carries TRBV5-1 and TRBJ2-5, with a weak D call TRBD2 (6 bases). The germline gives CDR1 SGHRS, CDR2 YFSETQ. V lost 3 bases, J lost 2 bases, and 14 bases lay in between. This CDR3 is built from 15 residues. As DNA, the CDR3 is TGCGCCAGCAGCTCAGGACGGGGGTTACAAGAGACCCAGTACTTC. This encodes CASSSGRGLQETQYF.

This clone was counted a single time. The chain is built from TRBV30 and TRBJ2-5, with TRBD1 matching over 9 bases. The J call may be in error: the DNA end matches TRBJ2-7 better. The CDR3 runs to 14 residues. The germline V gene encodes CDR1 GTSNPN and CDR2 SVGIG (reference sequence). This CDR3 is CASSGTGKIYEQYF. CDR3 in DNA: TGTGCCTCCTCCGGGACAGGGAAAATCTACGAGCAGTACTTC.

The chain links TRBV6-5 to TRBJ2-7; D is possibly TRBD2 (5 bases). In germline, CDR1 is MNHEY, CDR2 SVGAGI. Trimming took 5 bases from V and 7 from J, leaving 21 bases between them. The CDR3 covers 15 residues. CDR3 nucleotide sequence: TGTGCCAGCAGTCCACGGGGAGTGGCCGGGTATGAGCAGTACTTC. Protein: CASSPRGVAGYEQYF.

This chain uses TRBV4-2 with TRBJ1-4; D perhaps matches TRBD1 (5 bases). V shed 2 bases and J shed 2 bases, with 12 bases lying between them. Germline V lookup: CDR1 LGHNA, CDR2 YNFKEQ. The CDR3 covers 16 residues. CDR3 sequence (DNA): TGTGCCAGCAGCCAAACGCAGGGTTACACTAATGAAAAACTGTTTTTT. Encoded protein: CASSQTQGYTNEKLFF.

This chain joins TRBV6-4 and TRBJ2-3; TRBD1 might be the D (6 bases). The V and J ends lost 6 bases and 3 bases respectively, with 10 bases between them. The germline V gene has CDR1 MRHNA and CDR2 SNTAGT. The CDR3 is 13 residues long. CDR3 sequence (DNA): TGTGCCAGCAGCCCGACAGGAACAGATACGCAGTATTTT. Translating gives CASSPTGTDTQYF.

CDR3 DNA sequence: TGTGCCATCAGTGCACGAGTCGGGACAGATACGCAGTATTTT. This sequence encodes CAISARVGTDTQYF. This chain connects TRBV10-3 to TRBJ2-3; D gene unclear. V lost 4 bases and J lost 3, with 11 bases in between. Germline V gives CDR1 ENHRY, CDR2 SYGVKD. This CDR3 region has 14 residues.

The gene calls are TRBV4-1 and TRBJ1-5; no firm D call. CDR3 length: 14 residues. CDR1 and CDR2 from the germline V gene are MGHRA and YSYEKL. Trimming pared 1 base from V and 0 bases from J, leaving 4 bases between. The CDR3 sequence is CASSQGYSNQPQHF. CDR3 DNA: TGCGCCAGCAGCCAAGGCTATAGCAATCAGCCCCAGCATTTT.

The chain combines TRBV28 with TRBJ2-7, with D maybe TRBD2 (5 bases). This CDR3 comprises 11 residues. The germline V gene has CDR1 MDHEN and CDR2 SYDVKM. V lost 8 bases to trimming and J lost 3 bases, with 8 bases between them. As DNA, the CDR3 is TGTGCCAGCGGGAGCCACTACGAGCAGTACTTC. This codes for CASGSHYEQYF.

The gene calls are TRBV28 and TRBJ2-7, with a tentative D call TRBD1 (5 bases). The germline V gene encodes CDR1 MDHEN and CDR2 SYDVKM. CDR3 length equals 13 residues. The V end was cut by 2 bases, the J end by 7 bases, with 12 bases between. CDR3 in amino acids: CASSLGQTLEQYF. In DNA, the CDR3 is TGTGCCAGCAGTTTAGGACAAACTCTGGAGCAGTACTTC. Using reference TRBV28 and TRBJ2-7 for the parts outside the CDR3, the full variable domain is DVKVTQSSRYLVKRTGEKVFLECVQDMDHENMFWYRQDPGLGLRLIYFSYDVKMKEKGDIPEGYSVSREKKERFSLILESASTNQTSMYLCASSLGQTLEQYFGPGTRLTVT.

CDR3 sequence: CASSLDRDGYTF. The CDR3 bases are TGCGCCAGCAGCCTGGACAGGGATGGCTACACCTTC. This chain connects TRBV5-1 to TRBJ1-2; 8 bases match TRBD1. V was pared by 4 bases and J by 6 bases, with 2 bases of the junction left unmatched. This CDR3 has 12 amino acids. CDR1 and CDR2 from the germline V gene are SGHRS and YFSETQ.

The chain is built from TRBV5-8 and TRBJ2-5, with TRBD1 matching over 7 bases. Unmatched junction bases numbered 6, after V lost 1 base and J lost 0 bases. The CDR3 sequence is 16 residues long. In germline, CDR1 is SGHTS, CDR2 YDEGEE. CDR3 loop: CASSLPRDSHQETQYF. Here the CDR3 DNA reads TGTGCCAGCAGCTTGCCCAGGGACAGCCACCAAGAGACCCAGTACTTC.

The chain uses TRBV18 and TRBJ2-1, with 9 bases lining up with TRBD1. The CDR3 is 14 amino acids. The ends lost 9 bases at V and 2 bases at J; junction bases unmatched: 5. The germline V gene encodes CDR1 KGHSH and CDR2 LQKENI. As DNA, the CDR3 is TGTGCCAGTGACCGGGACAGGGCCTACAATGAGCAGTTCTTC. Protein sequence: CASDRDRAYNEQFF.

CDR3 nucleotides: TGTGCCAGCAGCATCGGACTAGCCCCAGCAGCCGGGGAGCTGTTTTTT. Translation: CASSIGLAPAAGELFF. The V and J genes are TRBV7-8 and TRBJ2-2, with 8 bases identical to TRBD2. The junction had 11 bases not matched to a gene; V was cut back by 5 bases and J by 6 bases. CDR1 SGHVS and CDR2 FQNEAQ come from the germline V gene. This CDR3 has 16 amino acids.

The chain carries TRBV10-3 and TRBJ1-3; perhaps TRBD1 as D (5 bases). Germline V gene data show CDR1 as ENHRY and CDR2 as SYGVKD. This CDR3 has 14 residues. V lost 7 bases and J lost 0, with 10 bases in between. CDR3 protein: CAINSGLSGNTIYF. In nucleotides, the CDR3 is TGTGCCATCAATTCAGGGCTCTCTGGAAACACCATATATTTT.

To note about this clone: A junction boundary mismatches the germline segment, possibly from a read error. The V call is TRBV2, the J call TRBJ2-7, with D possibly TRBD1 on 6 matching bases. Germline lookup yields CDR1 SNHLY and CDR2 FYNNEI. CDR3 size: 11 residues. CDR3 nucleotides: TGTGCCAGCAGTCAGGGGTACGAGCAGCACTTC. It specifies CASSQGYEQHF.

This clone was seen once. The chain combines TRBV18 with TRBJ1-2, with D unclear. CDR3 length: 13 amino acids. The V gene lost 5 bases and the J gene lost 7 bases, with 14 bases spanning the gap. In germline, CDR1 is KGHSH, CDR2 LQKENI. CDR3 DNA sequence: TGTGCCAGCTCAACGGAGGATTACGGTGGCTACACCTTC. It translates to CASSTEDYGGYTF.